A single T cell receptor (beta chain) is shown here with its context. This clone was picked up a small number of times. Its cognate antigen has yet to be identified. No base-level quality is on record; no much larger clone is a single base apart. TCRbeta CDR3 regions were amplified from genomic DNA by means of the immunoSEQ Assay, a bias-controlled multiplex PCR. On the study's bioinformatics: Nucleated cell counts per sample were estimated from amplification of reference gene primers within the assay. To quantify the absolute abundance of each unique TCRbeta CDR3 rearrangement, sequence reads were collapsed and filtered. Productive Simpson clonality was computed per sample as the square root of Simpson's diversity index over productive rearrangements. Entries here come from immuneACCESS through TCRdb and include only in-frame sequences with V and J called. Some clones fail to appear in such tables; in the studies checked, an unresolved V gene covers under half of the shortfall, and the cause of the remainder is unknown. That table is the source of V, J and clone size, and D and trimming were worked out from the DNA. This sample has more than 250,000 clones in its table, and 92% of those were observed once. Under 20% of the sample comes from the top ten.

This sample is drawn from a study of blood T cell repertoires in COVID-19 (dated by TCRdb to 2019 to 2021). In the study overall: Samples covering the acute and convalescent phases of COVID-19 were provided by collaborators in the United States, Italy and Spain. The material from the prospective study consisted of cDNA or gDNA derived from T cells, B-cell-depleted T cells, or PBMCs. Subjects who had been exposed to COVID-19, were actively infected with it, or had recovered from it provided the deeply sampled blood TCRbeta repertoires that made up the dataset. A freely available public database, intended as a resource for researchers studying the immune response to SARS-CoV-2, is where the repertoires were released. Samples were obtained from the ongoing ImmuneRACE study (first 160 participants) and from 1,254 subjects provided by 6 global collaborators. Nearly every sample came with metadata listing a de-identified subject ID, COVID-19 status, age in years and sex. Where HLA class I and class II types were available, the types were taken from metadata supplied by the sample provider, not from assay-based typing. What the study reported, not specific to this receptor: Clinical and demographic metadata were provided uncurated, with the amount varying by source and participant.

Enrolling through a virtual design, the prospective study's participants ranged in age from roughly 18 to 95 years and lived across 24 United States geographic areas. In the prospective study, cohorts were assigned on the basis of participant-reported clinical history obtained from a screening survey and a study questionnaire. Recovered participants in ImmuneRACE Cohort 3 were defined by two consecutive negative NP/OP PCR tests, clearance by a healthcare professional, or resolution of symptoms. In the prospective study, mobile phlebotomists collected whole blood, serum and a nasopharyngeal or oropharyngeal swab from each participant. Prospective study participants could optionally give additional blood draws and questionnaires over an approximately two-month period. Prospective study blood samples were shipped either frozen or at room temperature before DNA extraction. Sequencing input: PBMCs or T cells enriched from blood (not recorded which). This receptor was taken from a woman aged 25-40 years who had recovered from COVID-19.

CDR3 protein: CASSYSSGNQPQHF. At the DNA level, the sequence is TGTGCCAGCAGTTACTCATCGGGGAATCAGCCCCAGCATTTT. This chain is built from TRBV6-2 or TRBV6-3 and TRBJ1-5, with the identity of the D gene unclear. V is reduced by 0 bases and J by 4 bases, leaving a spacing of 7 bases between them. The germline V gene yields MNHEY for CDR1 and SVGEGT for CDR2. From the cysteine up to the phenylalanine, the CDR3 has a length of 14 residues. The DNA shown is the 42-base CDR3, in frame from base 1.